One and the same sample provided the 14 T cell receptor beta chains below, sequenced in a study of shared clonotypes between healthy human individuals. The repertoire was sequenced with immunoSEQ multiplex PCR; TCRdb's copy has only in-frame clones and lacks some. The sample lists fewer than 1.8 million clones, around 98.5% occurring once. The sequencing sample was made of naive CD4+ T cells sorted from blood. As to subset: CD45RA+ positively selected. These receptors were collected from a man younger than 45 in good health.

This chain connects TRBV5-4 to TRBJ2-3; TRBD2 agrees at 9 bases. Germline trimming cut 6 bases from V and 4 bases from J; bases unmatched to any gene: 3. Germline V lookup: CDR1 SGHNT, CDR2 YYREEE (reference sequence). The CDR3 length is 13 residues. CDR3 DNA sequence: TGTGCCAGCAAGGAGCGGGAGGCAGATACGCAGTATTTT. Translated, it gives CASKEREADTQYF.

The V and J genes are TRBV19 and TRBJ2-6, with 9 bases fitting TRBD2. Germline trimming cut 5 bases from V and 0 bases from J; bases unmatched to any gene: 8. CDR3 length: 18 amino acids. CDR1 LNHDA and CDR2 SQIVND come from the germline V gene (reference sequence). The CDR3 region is CASSAGTSKHSGANVLTF. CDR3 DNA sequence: TGTGCCAGTAGTGCCGGGACTAGCAAACACTCTGGGGCCAACGTCCTGACTTTC. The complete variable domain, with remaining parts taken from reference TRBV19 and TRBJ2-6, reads DGGITQSPKYLFRKEGQNVTLSCEQNLNHDAMYWYRQDPGQGLRLIYYSQIVNDFQKGDIAEGYSVSREKKESFPLTVTSAQKNPTAFYLCASSAGTSKHSGANVLTFGAGSRLTVL.

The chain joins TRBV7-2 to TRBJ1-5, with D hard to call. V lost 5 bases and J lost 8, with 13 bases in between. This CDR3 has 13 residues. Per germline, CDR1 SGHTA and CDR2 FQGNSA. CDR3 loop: CASSRNRAEPQHF. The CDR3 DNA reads TGTGCCAGCAGCCGTAACCGGGCAGAGCCCCAGCATTTT.

The CDR3 DNA follows: TGCAGCGGGATAATCCTAAGCACCGGGGAGCTGTTTTTT. Translating gives CSGIILSTGELFF. The chain combines TRBV29-1 with TRBJ2-2; D unresolved. V lost 7 bases, J lost 4 bases, and 13 bases lay in between. The CDR3 is made up of 13 amino acids. Germline CDR1 SQVTM, CDR2 ANQGSEA.

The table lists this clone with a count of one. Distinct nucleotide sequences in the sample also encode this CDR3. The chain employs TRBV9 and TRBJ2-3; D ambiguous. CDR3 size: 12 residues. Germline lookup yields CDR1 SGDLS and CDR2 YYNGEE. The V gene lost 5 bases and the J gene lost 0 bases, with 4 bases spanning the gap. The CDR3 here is CASSSSTDTQYF. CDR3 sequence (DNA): TGTGCCAGCAGTTCAAGCACAGATACGCAGTATTTT.

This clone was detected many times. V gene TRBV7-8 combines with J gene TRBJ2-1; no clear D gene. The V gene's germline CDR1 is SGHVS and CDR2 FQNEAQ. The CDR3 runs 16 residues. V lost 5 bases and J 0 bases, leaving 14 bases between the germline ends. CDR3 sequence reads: CASSLLEAASYNEQFF. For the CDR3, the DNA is TGTGCCAGCAGCCTATTAGAGGCGGCCTCCTACAATGAGCAGTTCTTC.

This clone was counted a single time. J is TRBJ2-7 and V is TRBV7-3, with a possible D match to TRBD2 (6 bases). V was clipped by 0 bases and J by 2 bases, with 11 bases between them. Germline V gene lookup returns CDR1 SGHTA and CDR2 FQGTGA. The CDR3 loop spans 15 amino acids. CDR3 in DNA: TGTGCCAGCAGCTTAACTTCTGCGGGGACCTACGAGCAGTACTTC. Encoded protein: CASSLTSAGTYEQYF.

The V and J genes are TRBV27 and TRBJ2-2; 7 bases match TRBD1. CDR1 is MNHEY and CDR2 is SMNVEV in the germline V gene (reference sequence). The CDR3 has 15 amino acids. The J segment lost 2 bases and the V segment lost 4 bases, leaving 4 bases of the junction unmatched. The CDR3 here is CASSSYRGNTGELFF. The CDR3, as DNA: TGTGCCAGCAGTTCCTACAGGGGTAACACCGGGGAGCTGTTTTTT.

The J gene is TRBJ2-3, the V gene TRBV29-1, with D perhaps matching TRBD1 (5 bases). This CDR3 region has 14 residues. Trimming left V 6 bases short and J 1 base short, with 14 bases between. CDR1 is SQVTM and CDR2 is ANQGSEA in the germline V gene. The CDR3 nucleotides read TGCAGCGTCGAACGGGCCAGGGGCACAGATACGCAGTATTTT. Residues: CSVERARGTDTQYF.

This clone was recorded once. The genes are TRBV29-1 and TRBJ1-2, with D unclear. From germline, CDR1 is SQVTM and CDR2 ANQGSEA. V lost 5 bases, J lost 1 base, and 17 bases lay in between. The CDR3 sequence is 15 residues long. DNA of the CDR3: TGCAGCGTTACCAACTTCAAGGCTAATAACTATGGCTACACCTTC. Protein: CSVTNFKANNYGYTF.

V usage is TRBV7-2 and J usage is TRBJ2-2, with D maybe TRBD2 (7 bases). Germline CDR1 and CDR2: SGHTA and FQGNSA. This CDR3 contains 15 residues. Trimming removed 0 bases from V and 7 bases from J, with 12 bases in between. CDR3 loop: CASSLARGRIGELFF. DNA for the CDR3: TGTGCCAGCAGCTTAGCGCGGGGGCGCATCGGGGAGCTGTTTTTT.

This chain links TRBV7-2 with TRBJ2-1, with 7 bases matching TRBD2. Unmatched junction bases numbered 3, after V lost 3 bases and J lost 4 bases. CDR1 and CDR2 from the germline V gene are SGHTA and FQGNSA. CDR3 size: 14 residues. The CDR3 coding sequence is TGTGCCAGCAGCTTTGAGCGGGATTACAATGAGCAGTTCTTC. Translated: CASSFERDYNEQFF.

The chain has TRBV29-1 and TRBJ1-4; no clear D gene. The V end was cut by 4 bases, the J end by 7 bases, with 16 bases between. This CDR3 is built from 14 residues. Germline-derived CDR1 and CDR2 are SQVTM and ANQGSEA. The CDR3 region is CSVGAVPRFEKLFF. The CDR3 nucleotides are TGCAGCGTTGGGGCAGTACCTCGGTTTGAAAAACTGTTTTTT.

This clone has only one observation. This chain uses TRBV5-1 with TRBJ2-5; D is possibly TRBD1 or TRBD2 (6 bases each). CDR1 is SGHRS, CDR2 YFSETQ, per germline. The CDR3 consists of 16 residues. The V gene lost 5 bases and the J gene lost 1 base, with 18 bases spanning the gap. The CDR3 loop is CASRTGDTFSQETQYF. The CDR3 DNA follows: TGCGCCAGCAGAACGGGGGACACTTTCTCCCAAGAGACCCAGTACTTC.